The text below deals with one T cell receptor (beta chain). These data are taken from a study of blood T cell repertoires in COVID-19. Turning to the study itself: The samples span acute and convalescent COVID-19 from the United States, Italy and Spain. Nucleic acid was either cDNA or gDNA, and it came from T cells, B-cell-depleted T cells, or PBMCs.

Germline lookup yields CDR1 SGHAT and CDR2 FQNNGV. With 5 bases removed from V and 4 bases from J, the gap between germline ends came to 17 bases. There are 16 residues in the CDR3. Authors' processing steps: Amplified reference gene primers provided the basis for estimating nucleated cell counts. Produced via immunoSEQ multiplex PCR; TCRdb's table is partial and in-frame only. From that table come the V and J calls and clone size; the DNA was used to work out D and trimming. Found here are 150,000 to 200,000 clones, about 82% of them singletons; the top ten hold more than 5%. The sequence derives from a woman aged 25 to 39 with acute or convalescent COVID-19. Sample: peripheral blood. V usage is TRBV11-2 and J usage is TRBJ1-4, with D perhaps TRBD1 (5 bases). This CDR3 is CASSPYRRGRNEKLFF. The CDR3 region has the DNA TGTGCCAGCAGCCCGTACAGGCGGGGCCGTAATGAAAAACTGTTTTTT.